This T cell receptor beta chain stems from a study of T cell changes during pregnancy in multiple sclerosis. Produced via immunoSEQ multiplex PCR; TCRdb's table is partial and in-frame only. The sample yields tens of thousands of clones, approximately 90% seen once. The CDR3 consists of 15 residues. Trimming at V came to 0 bases and at J to 4 bases, leaving 6 bases not matched to a gene. Germline V gene sequence: CDR1 MGHRA, CDR2 YSYEKL. The sequence derives from a female donor with multiple sclerosis, enrolled in a pregnancy study. J is TRBJ2-7 and V is TRBV4-1; the match to TRBD2 covers 7 bases. The sample here was peripheral blood, taken in the second trimester of pregnancy. DNA of the CDR3: TGCGCCAGCAGCCAAGAGCGGCTAGCGGTGTACGAGCAGTACTTC. Protein product: CASSQERLAVYEQYF.